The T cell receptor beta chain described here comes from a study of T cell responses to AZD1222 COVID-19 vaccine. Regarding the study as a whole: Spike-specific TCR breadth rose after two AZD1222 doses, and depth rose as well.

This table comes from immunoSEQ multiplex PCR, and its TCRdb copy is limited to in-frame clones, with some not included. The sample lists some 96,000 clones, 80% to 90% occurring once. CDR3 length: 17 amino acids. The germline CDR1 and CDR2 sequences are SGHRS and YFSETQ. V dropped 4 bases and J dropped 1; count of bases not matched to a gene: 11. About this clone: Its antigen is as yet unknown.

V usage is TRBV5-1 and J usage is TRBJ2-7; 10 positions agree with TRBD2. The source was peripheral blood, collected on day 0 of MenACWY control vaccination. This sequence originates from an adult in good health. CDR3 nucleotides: TGCGCCAGCAGCCGCGGACCTAGCGGGAGCGATTCCTACGAGCAGTACTTC. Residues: CASSRGPSGSDSYEQYF. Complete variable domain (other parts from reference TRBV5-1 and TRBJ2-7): KAGVTQTPRYLIKTRGQQVTLSCSPISGHRSVSWYQQTPGQGLQFLFEYFSETQRNKGNFPGRFSGRQFSNSRSEMNVSTLELGDSALYLCASSRGPSGSDSYEQYFGPGTRLTVT.